This TCR beta chain was profiled in a study of T cells in Graves' hyperthyroidism and ophthalmopathy. TCR beta CDR3 regions were amplified from RNA. The study used the HTBI primer set for a first-round RT-PCR of the TCR CDR3. TCRdb analysed the multiplex PCR reads with MiXCR anew, one entry per CDR3 protein. The table shows 400,000 to 500,000 distinct CDR3 sequences, with about 13% occurring only once. This CDR3 contains 16 residues. V lost 0 bases and J lost 7; bases outside the gene matches: 11. CDR1 and CDR2 from the germline V gene are SGHNT and YYREEE (reference sequence). This clonotype showed up just a few times.

What was sequenced was blood. The chain uses TRBV5-4 and TRBJ2-3; TRBD2 matches at 7 bases. This receptor was taken from a woman under 30 with Graves' hyperthyroidism. CDR3 DNA sequence: TGTGCCAGCAGCTTGGAGTCCGCGGGAGCCCATCATACGCAGTATTTT. It encodes CASSLESAGAHHTQYF. The entire variable domain, with the rest obtained from reference TRBV5-4 and TRBJ2-3, is as follows: ETGVTQSPTHLIKTRGQQVTLRCSSQSGHNTVSWYQQALGQGPQFIFQYYREEENGRGNFPPRFSGLQFPNYSSELNVNALELDDSALYLCASSLESAGAHHTQYFGPGTRLTVL.